This is a list of T cell receptor beta chains from one sample in a study of blood T cells in healthy people across ages. TCRdb analysed the 5' RACE reads with MiXCR anew, one entry per CDR3 protein. The repertoire has approximately 1,700,000 distinct CDR3 sequences, around 42% of them found once; the top ten carry 20% to 25%. Specimen: blood. These receptors all come from a human donor in good health. Both conserved end residues are part of each CDR3. Fields, in order: V gene, D gene, J gene, clone size, CDR3 DNA, CDR3 protein. The D gene is left open where the match is weak. The listing skips clone size in some rows; elsewhere it reads once, few, many or a size class.

V gene: TRBV7-9; D gene: -; J gene: TRBJ1-6; clone size: -; CDR3 DNA: TGTGCCAGCAGCTTACATGACAGGAATAATTCACCCCTCCACTTT; CDR3 protein: CASSLHDRNNSPLHF
V gene: TRBV7-2; D gene: -; J gene: TRBJ1-4; clone size: -; CDR3 DNA: TGTGCCAGCAGCTCTCAGGGTGCCGGGACTAATGAAAAACTGTTTTTT; CDR3 protein: CASSSQGAGTNEKLFF
V gene: TRBV9; D gene: -; J gene: TRBJ1-3; clone size: -; CDR3 DNA: TGTGCCAGCAGCACCGGCGGGGGTTCCGGAAACACCATATATTTT; CDR3 protein: CASSTGGGSGNTIYF
V gene: TRBV6-2/TRBV6-3; D gene: -; J gene: TRBJ2-6; clone size: -; CDR3 DNA: TGTGCCAGCAGTTTGACAGAAGGTTCTGGGGCCAACGTCCTGACTTTC; CDR3 protein: CASSLTEGSGANVLTF
V gene: TRBV5-1; D gene: -; J gene: TRBJ2-5; clone size: -; CDR3 DNA: TGCGCCAGCAGCTTTTTAGGGACTGGTCAAGAGACCCAGTACTTC; CDR3 protein: CASSFLGTGQETQYF
V gene: TRBV5-5; D gene: TRBD1; J gene: TRBJ2-5; clone size: few; CDR3 DNA: TGTGCCAGCAGCCGCAACCGGGACAGGAACCTCCCCCAGTACTTC; CDR3 protein: CASSRNRDRNLPQYF
V gene: TRBV9; D gene: -; J gene: TRBJ1-1; clone size: -; CDR3 DNA: TGTGCCAGCAGCGTAGCGTCAGAATGGGGGACTGAAGCTTTCTTT; CDR3 protein: CASSVASEWGTEAFF
V gene: TRBV6-5; D gene: -; J gene: TRBJ1-6; clone size: few; CDR3 DNA: TGTGCCAGCAGTTACGTTATCGTCCGGTTAGGGTCGAAAGCGCAAAATTCACCCCTCCACTTT; CDR3 protein: CASSYVIVRLGSKAQNSPLHF
V gene: TRBV5-1; D gene: -; J gene: TRBJ2-7; clone size: -; CDR3 DNA: TGCGCCAGCAGCTTGAGTATCCAGGGCCCCTACGAGCAGTACTTC; CDR3 protein: CASSLSIQGPYEQYF
V gene: TRBV12-3/TRBV12-4; D gene: -; J gene: TRBJ1-1; clone size: -; CDR3 DNA: TGTGCCAGCAGTTTATGGTGGGGGCTCGGCACTGAAGCTTTCTTT; CDR3 protein: CASSLWWGLGTEAFF
V gene: TRBV7-9; D gene: -; J gene: TRBJ2-4; clone size: few; CDR3 DNA: TGTGCCAGCAGCTTATATCTAGGGCCTTACAAAAACATTCAGTACTTC; CDR3 protein: CASSLYLGPYKNIQYF
V gene: TRBV28; D gene: -; J gene: TRBJ1-4; clone size: few; CDR3 DNA: TGTGCCAGCAGTTTTATTGGACAGCCTAATGAAAAACTGTTTTTT; CDR3 protein: CASSFIGQPNEKLFF
V gene: TRBV7-9; D gene: -; J gene: TRBJ1-1; clone size: -; CDR3 DNA: TGTGCCAGCAGCTTAGCATACAGGGCCCCGAACACTGAAGCTTTCTTT; CDR3 protein: CASSLAYRAPNTEAFF
V gene: TRBV7-6; D gene: -; J gene: TRBJ1-5; clone size: few; CDR3 DNA: TGTGCCAGCAGCCAGACTCGGAATCAGCCCCAGCATTTT; CDR3 protein: CASSQTRNQPQHF
V gene: TRBV6-5; D gene: TRBD1; J gene: TRBJ1-2; clone size: -; CDR3 DNA: TGTGCCAGCACCCACCGCCGGGACAGGGTCTATGGCTACACCTTC; CDR3 protein: CASTHRRDRVYGYTF
V gene: TRBV20-1; D gene: -; J gene: TRBJ2-5; clone size: -; CDR3 DNA: TGCAGTGCTAGTAGATTGGGTCAGACCCAAGAGACCCAGTACTTC; CDR3 protein: CSASRLGQTQETQYF
V gene: TRBV10-3; D gene: -; J gene: TRBJ2-7; clone size: few; CDR3 DNA: TGTGCCATCAGTGAAGACAAGTCCACCTACGAGCAGTACTTC; CDR3 protein: CAISEDKSTYEQYF
V gene: TRBV2; D gene: -; J gene: TRBJ1-2; clone size: -; CDR3 DNA: TGTGCCAGCACCGAAAGAAACCGGCATGGCTACACCTTC; CDR3 protein: CASTERNRHGYTF
V gene: TRBV4-2; D gene: -; J gene: TRBJ1-1; clone size: -; CDR3 DNA: TGTGCCAGCAGCCACGTCACAGTGGAAACTGAAGCTTTCTTT; CDR3 protein: CASSHVTVETEAFF
V gene: TRBV4-2; D gene: -; J gene: TRBJ2-7; clone size: -; CDR3 DNA: TGTGCCAGCAGCCTCACGGGTGGGGGTGAATTAGAGCAGTACTTC; CDR3 protein: CASSLTGGGELEQYF
V gene: TRBV12-3/TRBV12-4; D gene: -; J gene: TRBJ1-6; clone size: -; CDR3 DNA: TGTGCCAGCAGCCCGAGGGCATCACCCCTCCACTTT; CDR3 protein: CASSPRASPLHF
V gene: TRBV7-2; D gene: -; J gene: TRBJ2-7; clone size: few; CDR3 DNA: TGTGCCAGCAGCGAACCGGGAGAGCAGTACTTC; CDR3 protein: CASSEPGEQYF
V gene: TRBV6-1; D gene: TRBD2; J gene: TRBJ2-7; clone size: -; CDR3 DNA: TGTGCCAGCACCTTACTAGCGGGGGGGAGCGAGCAGTACTTC; CDR3 protein: CASTLLAGGSEQYF
V gene: TRBV11-2; D gene: TRBD1; J gene: TRBJ1-1; clone size: -; CDR3 DNA: TGTGCCAGCAGCCCTTGGACAGGGTTCACTGAAGCTTTCTTT; CDR3 protein: CASSPWTGFTEAFF
V gene: TRBV12-3/TRBV12-4; D gene: TRBD1; J gene: TRBJ2-1; clone size: -; CDR3 DNA: TGTGCCAGCAGGGGGGGGACAGGGGCCAGCAATGAGCAGTTCTTC; CDR3 protein: CASRGGTGASNEQFF
V gene: TRBV20-1; D gene: -; J gene: TRBJ1-2; clone size: -; CDR3 DNA: TGCAGTGCTAGAGGAGGCCAGGAAGGCTACACCTTC; CDR3 protein: CSARGGQEGYTF
V gene: TRBV7-9; D gene: -; J gene: TRBJ2-1; clone size: few; CDR3 DNA: TGTGCCAGCAGCTTAGTGCAGAACAATGAGCAGTTCTTC; CDR3 protein: CASSLVQNNEQFF
V gene: TRBV29-1; D gene: TRBD1; J gene: TRBJ2-7; clone size: -; CDR3 DNA: TGCAGCGTTATGGGGCATTTGACAGGGGGCGGATACGAGCAGTACTTC; CDR3 protein: CSVMGHLTGGGYEQYF
V gene: TRBV7-9; D gene: -; J gene: TRBJ1-6; clone size: few; CDR3 DNA: TGTGCCAGCAGTCCTCGGCAGTCCTATAATTCACCCCTCCACTTT; CDR3 protein: CASSPRQSYNSPLHF
V gene: TRBV6-2/TRBV6-3; D gene: TRBD2; J gene: TRBJ2-1; clone size: few; CDR3 DNA: TGTGCCAGCAGCTACGGGGGCGGGGGGGCCTACAATGAGCAGTTCTTC; CDR3 protein: CASSYGGGGAYNEQFF
V gene: TRBV4-1; D gene: TRBD1; J gene: TRBJ2-1; clone size: -; CDR3 DNA: TGCGCCAGCAGCCCGACAGGGGTGATCAATGAGCAGTTCTTC; CDR3 protein: CASSPTGVINEQFF
V gene: TRBV20-1; D gene: -; J gene: TRBJ1-1; clone size: few; CDR3 DNA: TGCAGTGCTAGAGATCGGATGGGTTTTCTGACTGAAGCTTTCTTT; CDR3 protein: CSARDRMGFLTEAFF
V gene: TRBV5-5; D gene: -; J gene: TRBJ2-7; clone size: few; CDR3 DNA: TGTGCCAGCAGCTCAGGGACACTTAACTACGAGCAGTACTTC; CDR3 protein: CASSSGTLNYEQYF
V gene: TRBV7-9; D gene: -; J gene: TRBJ1-1; clone size: -; CDR3 DNA: TGTGCCAGCAGCTTAGTCGGAGGTCTGGGTAGGTCTGAAGCTTTCTTT; CDR3 protein: CASSLVGGLGRSEAFF
V gene: TRBV20-1; D gene: -; J gene: TRBJ2-7; clone size: many; CDR3 DNA: TGCAGTGCTGCCTACGAAGCTGTAGCACCGGGGGAGCAGTACTTC; CDR3 protein: CSAAYEAVAPGEQYF
V gene: TRBV7-6; D gene: -; J gene: TRBJ2-6; clone size: few; CDR3 DNA: TGTGCCAGCAGCTTAGTCCCAGGGTATGACCTGCTAGCTGGGTCCAACGTCCTGACTTTC; CDR3 protein: CASSLVPGYDLLAGSNVLTF
V gene: TRBV4-3; D gene: TRBD2; J gene: TRBJ2-1; clone size: -; CDR3 DNA: TGCGCCAGCAGCCGATTATGGACTAGCGGGGATACGACGGGGAATGAGCAGTTCTTC; CDR3 protein: CASSRLWTSGDTTGNEQFF
V gene: TRBV20-1; D gene: TRBD2; J gene: TRBJ2-1; clone size: -; CDR3 DNA: TGCAGTGCTGGGAACGGGGGGGCGGCCTACAATGAGCAGTTCTTC; CDR3 protein: CSAGNGGAAYNEQFF
V gene: TRBV19; D gene: TRBD2; J gene: TRBJ2-7; clone size: -; CDR3 DNA: TGTGCCAGTAGTCGCGGGGGTCGCGGGGGTGGCTACGAGCAGTACTTC; CDR3 protein: CASSRGGRGGGYEQYF
V gene: TRBV12-3/TRBV12-4; D gene: -; J gene: TRBJ1-3; clone size: once; CDR3 DNA: TGTGCCTCGGTGATCTCTGGAAACACCATATATTTT; CDR3 protein: CASVISGNTIYF
V gene: TRBV20-1; D gene: TRBD1; J gene: TRBJ1-2; clone size: few; CDR3 DNA: TGCAGTGCTAGAGACAGGGGGGCCTATGGCTACACCTTC; CDR3 protein: CSARDRGAYGYTF
V gene: TRBV29-1; D gene: -; J gene: TRBJ1-4; clone size: many; CDR3 DNA: TGCAGCGTGATCCTGGTTGCAACTAATGAAAAACTGTTTTTT; CDR3 protein: CSVILVATNEKLFF
V gene: TRBV7-3; D gene: -; J gene: TRBJ2-5; clone size: many; CDR3 DNA: TGTGCCAGCAGCTTAGTCGGGTTATCGGAGACCCAGTACTTC; CDR3 protein: CASSLVGLSETQYF
V gene: TRBV29-1; D gene: -; J gene: TRBJ2-7; clone size: few; CDR3 DNA: TGCAGCGTTGGTTCGGGGTCCTCCTACGAGCAGTACTTC; CDR3 protein: CSVGSGSSYEQYF
V gene: TRBV6-5; D gene: -; J gene: TRBJ1-1; clone size: many; CDR3 DNA: TGTGCCAGCAGTTACGCGGGAGATAAGAACACTGAAGCTTTCTTT; CDR3 protein: CASSYAGDKNTEAFF